This T cell receptor beta chain was identified in a study of T cell repertoires in cytomegalovirus infection. This clonotype has ten or more counts. Its antigen is not identified. CDR3 length equals 14 residues. Germline CDR1 is MNHNS and CDR2 is SASEGT. J was trimmed by 4 bases and V by 7 bases; bases with no gene match: 7. TCRdb independently ran MiXCR on the reads; one entry per CDR3 protein. Among about 360,000 distinct CDR3 sequences listed, roughly 34% were seen once. The chain recombines TRBV6-1 with TRBJ2-7, with 10 positions matching TRBD1. This clonotype was obtained from a human donor in good health (CMV status not recorded). Some clones in this sample may be carry-over from other donors' samples. This material consisted of cultured PBMCs, taken from culture after CMV antigen stimulation. Here the CDR3 DNA reads TGTGCCAGCAACCGGGACAGGGGACGATACGAGCAGTACTTC. It is translated as CASNRDRGRYEQYF.